This TCR beta chain was sequenced in a study of blood T cell repertoires in COVID-19. This CDR3 is built from 13 residues. Trimming removed 6 bases from V and 5 bases from J, with 14 bases in between. In germline, CDR1 is MNHEY, CDR2 SVGEGT. The method was immunoSEQ multiplex PCR; TCRdb's version includes in-frame clones alone and lacks a portion of them. Counted here are hundreds of thousands of clones, about nine tenths occurring once; the ten biggest clones make up around 8.9%. This clone was recorded once. The chain carries TRBV6-2 or TRBV6-3 and TRBJ2-7; maybe TRBD2 (5 bases). The sequence was obtained from a woman younger than 35 who had recovered from COVID-19. Specimen: PBMCs or T cells enriched from blood (not recorded which). CDR3 loop: CASRPGRRNEQYF. Written as DNA, the CDR3 is TGTGCCAGCAGACCTGGCAGGAGGAACGAGCAGTACTTC.